The 3 T cell receptor beta chains given below trace back to one sample, sequenced in a study of CD8+ T cells in alopecia areata. Treatment: oral pan-JAK inhibitor, 5-10 mg twice daily. It was cDNA, reverse transcribed from extracted RNA, that served as the sequencing template. Some clones are missing from TCRdb's copy, which holds only in-frame ones; the method was immunoSEQ multiplex PCR. The table includes roughly 220,000 clones, approximately 72% detected once. The starting material was CD4+ T cells sorted from blood, obtained at approximately week 42, from a patient treated with tofacitinib. These receptors all stem from a human donor with alopecia areata.

The chain carries TRBV2 and TRBJ2-7, with unresolved D. CDR1 is SNHLY, CDR2 FYNNEI, per germline. This CDR3 contains 12 residues. V gave up 8 bases and J gave up 0 bases, with 8 bases separating them. The CDR3 DNA is TGTGCCAGCGGGCTCAACTCCTACGAGCAGTACTTC. The encoded protein is CASGLNSYEQYF. The complete variable domain, with remaining parts taken from reference TRBV2 and TRBJ2-7, reads EPEVTQTPSHQVTQMGQEVILRCVPISNHLYFYWYRQILGQKVEFLVSFYNNEISEKSEIFDDQFSVERPDGSNFTLKIRSTKLEDSAMYFCASGLNSYEQYFGPGTRLTVT.

This clone occurred many times. The gene calls are TRBV2 and TRBJ2-6, with D possibly matching TRBD1 (6 bases). The ends were cut back, 2 bases at V and 1 base at J, with 12 bases in the middle. The CDR3 contains 17 residues. Germline-derived CDR1 and CDR2 are SNHLY and FYNNEI. This chain's CDR3 is CASSETKDSSGANVLTF. The CDR3 nucleotides read TGTGCCAGCAGTGAAACTAAGGACAGTTCTGGGGCCAACGTCCTGACTTTC.

The chain employs TRBV29-1 and TRBJ1-2; no clear D gene. Trimming cost V 4 bases and J 3 bases, with 12 bases left between them. The V gene's germline CDR1 is SQVTM and CDR2 ANQGSEA. The length of the CDR3 is 13 residues. The CDR3 bases are TGCAGCGTTGTGGAAGGGCGGTACTATGGCTACACCTTC. Residues: CSVVEGRYYGYTF.